This T cell receptor beta chain was recovered during a study of blood T cells in healthy people across ages. On the study more broadly: There was about one barcoded beta molecule captured by template switching per two T cells.

Primed by a sample-barcoded 5' primer and a J-beta primer mix, a second PCR proceeded for 7 to 11 cycles. Each CDR3 protein gets one entry after TCRdb re-called the 5' RACE reads with MiXCR. The sample has 1.5 million to 2 million distinct CDR3 sequences, roughly 43% seen once. CDR3 length: 15 amino acids. In germline, CDR1 is SGHRS, CDR2 YFSETQ. The clonotype originates from a human donor in good health. The V call is TRBV5-1, the J call TRBJ2-5, with TRBD1 as a possible D gene (6 bases). The closer fit of TRBJ2-7 to the DNA end suggests the J call may be wrong. The specimen sequenced was blood. CDR3 DNA sequence: TGCGCCAGCAGCCCTACCGGGACATCTCCCTACGAGCAGTACTTC. It yields the protein CASSPTGTSPYEQYF.